One TCR beta chain is described in this entry. The antigen remains unidentified. This table comes from immunoSEQ multiplex PCR, and its TCRdb copy is limited to in-frame clones, with some not included. The sample includes 350,000 to 450,000 clones, 80% to 95% of them seen just once. The sample originates from a study of Ad26.COV2.S vaccination and SARS-CoV-2 variants. General study findings and limits: TCR breadth and depth analyses may have underestimated total T cell responses.

Treatment reported: over 15 received Ad26.COV2.S at low or high dose, single or two shots; 5 received placebo; per-sample allocation not given. The study sampled participants on day 63 after the first vaccine or placebo injection. The CDR3 length is 15 residues. V lost 2 bases and J lost 2; bases outside the gene matches: 1. Germline lookup yields CDR1 MNHEY and CDR2 SMNVEV (reference sequence). The chain recombines TRBV27 with TRBJ2-1, with 9 bases aligning to TRBD2. The sequence was collected from a person aged 18-65 years who received the Ad26.COV2.S COVID-19 vaccine or a placebo. The specimen was peripheral blood, collected in a trial of Ad26.COV2.S vaccine versus placebo. CDR3 nucleotides: TGTGCCAGCAGTTTAAGCGGGGGGACCTACAATGAGCAGTTCTTC. This sequence encodes CASSLSGGTYNEQFF.